In its sample, the clone carrying this TCR beta chain was seen a few times. The antigen is unknown. J lost 3 bases, V lost 7 bases, and 17 bases had no gene match. The CDR3 is 18 residues long. The germline gives CDR1 LNHDA, CDR2 SQIVND (reference sequence). This sample was taken from a study of T cell repertoires in cytomegalovirus infection. Points from the study as a whole: In two of eight donors, the top clonotype was HLA-C-restricted CMV-specific.

TCRdb re-called the reads through MiXCR, storing one row per CDR3 protein. Of hundreds of thousands of distinct CDR3 sequences listed, roughly 34% were seen once; the top ten hold roughly a sixth. The material sequenced was cultured PBMCs, taken from culture after CMV antigen stimulation. The TCR originated in a human donor in good health (CMV status not recorded). Some clones in this sample may be carry-over from other donors' samples. This rearrangement joins TRBV19 to TRBJ2-3; 9 nucleotides line up with TRBD2. The CDR3 bases are TGTGCCAGTACCCGGCGCGTTCGCGGGAGGGACGGTACAGATACGCAGTATTTT. Protein: CASTRRVRGRDGTDTQYF. The full variable domain, with the rest looked up from reference TRBV19 and TRBJ2-3, is DGGITQSPKYLFRKEGQNVTLSCEQNLNHDAMYWYRQDPGQGLRLIYYSQIVNDFQKGDIAEGYSVSREKKESFPLTVTSAQKNPTAFYLCASTRRVRGRDGTDTQYFGPGTRLTVL.